A single sample gave rise to the 30 T cell receptor beta chains below, sequenced in a study of cytomegalovirus exposure and HLA in healthy donors. The PCR used 60 Vbeta and 13 Jbeta primers. Clones were read by immunoSEQ multiplex PCR, and TCRdb kept only the in-frame ones, dropping some. In the table there are 150,000 to 200,000 clones, 73% of which are singletons. The source material was PBMCs. The receptors originated from a young woman in good health and CMV-seronegative.

This chain joins TRBV5-1 and TRBJ2-5; 12 bases align to TRBD2. The CDR3 is 16 amino acids. Germline loops: CDR1 SGHRS, CDR2 YFSETQ. V was clipped by 3 bases and J by 7 bases; unmatched bases: 10. In DNA form, the CDR3 reads TGCGCCAGCAGCTACCTAGCGGGGGGGCTTTCCGGGACCCAGTACTTC. This codes for CASSYLAGGLSGTQYF. The full variable domain, in which reference TRBV5-1 and TRBJ2-5 provide the parts outside the CDR3, is KAGVTQTPRYLIKTRGQQVTLSCSPISGHRSVSWYQQTPGQGLQFLFEYFSETQRNKGNFPGRFSGRQFSNSRSEMNVSTLELGDSALYLCASSYLAGGLSGTQYFGPGTRLLVL.

The table lists this clone with a count of one. Written as DNA, the CDR3 is TGTGCTAGTGGTCGAGGACTTACTAATGAAAAACTGTTTTTT. Translating it yields CASGRGLTNEKLFF. V usage is TRBV12-5 and J usage is TRBJ1-4; D remains ambiguous. There are 14 residues in the CDR3. Germline assignment: CDR1 LGHNT and CDR2 FRNRAP. The ends were cut back, 5 bases at V and 2 bases at J, with 9 bases in the middle. Full variable domain (remainder filled in from reference TRBV12-5 and TRBJ1-4): DARVTQTPRHKVTEMGQEVTMRCQPILGHNTVFWYRQTMMQGLELLAYFRNRAPLDDSGMPKDRFSAEMPDATLATLKIQPSEPRDSAVYFCASGRGLTNEKLFFGSGTQLSVL.

The chain uses TRBV29-1 and TRBJ1-1; TRBD1 is a possible D gene (5 bases). The V end was cut by 7 bases, the J end by 7 bases, with 22 bases between. The CDR3 consists of 14 residues. The V gene's germline CDR1 is SQVTM and CDR2 ANQGSEA. Here the CDR3 reads CSDLGGSGGVEAFF. The CDR3 region has the DNA TGCAGCGACCTGGGAGGGTCCGGAGGGGTTGAAGCTTTCTTT.

Comments on this clone: This sample also contains other DNA sequences that code for the same CDR3. This chain uses TRBV9 with TRBJ1-2; maybe TRBD1 (6 bases). This CDR3 spans 13 amino acids. V was pared by 1 base and J by 2 bases, with 6 bases between. In germline, CDR1 is SGDLS, CDR2 YYNGEE. The CDR3 is CASSVTGNYGYTF. For the CDR3, the DNA is TGTGCCAGCAGCGTAACAGGGAACTATGGCTACACCTTC.

The CDR3 nucleotides are TGTGCCAGTAGTCCCGGGACTATGAACACTGAAGCTTTCTTT. Translation: CASSPGTMNTEAFF. This rearrangement joins TRBV19 to TRBJ1-1; TRBD1 might be the D (5 bases). The germline V and J ends were trimmed by 5 bases and 0 bases, with 10 bases remaining between them. Germline V gene sequence: CDR1 LNHDA, CDR2 SQIVND (reference sequence). The CDR3 covers 14 residues.

The rearrangement joins TRBV28 to TRBJ2-5, with TRBD2 as a possible D gene (5 bases). The last part of the DNA fits TRBJ2-7 better; the J call may be wrong. This CDR3 spans 13 amino acids. Germline V CDR1 and CDR2: MDHEN, SYDVKM. The CDR3 spells CASRRRPPYEQYF. The CDR3 nucleotides are TGTGCCAGCCGGAGGAGGCCCCCCTACGAGCAGTACTTC.

The rearrangement uses TRBV5-1 and TRBJ2-3; 14 nucleotides align to TRBD2. Germline trimming cut 4 bases from V and 1 base from J; bases unmatched to any gene: 5. Germline CDR1 and CDR2: SGHRS and YFSETQ. This CDR3 contains 17 residues. The CDR3 DNA sequence: TGCGCCAGCAGCCTCCCGGGACTAGCGGGGGGCACAGATACGCAGTATTTT. Its protein product is CASSLPGLAGGTDTQYF.

The V call is TRBV11-1, the J call TRBJ2-2; a possible D gene is TRBD2 (5 bases). The CDR3 extends over 16 amino acids. The V end was cut by 5 bases, the J end by 2 bases, with 15 bases between. Germline CDR1 SGHAT, CDR2 FQDESV (reference sequence). This CDR3 reads CASSPGLADNTGELFF. CDR3 bases: TGTGCCAGCAGCCCCGGGCTAGCCGATAACACCGGGGAGCTGTTTTTT.

The chain has TRBV7-2 and TRBJ2-3, with D uncertain. This CDR3 is built from 13 residues. V was clipped by 6 bases and J by 0 bases, with 7 bases between them. CDR1 and CDR2 from the germline V gene are SGHTA and FQGNSA. The CDR3 loop reads CASRSPSTDTQYF. The CDR3 DNA sequence: TGTGCCAGCAGATCCCCTAGCACAGATACGCAGTATTTT.

This chain connects TRBV19 to TRBJ1-2; D remains unclear. V was trimmed by 6 bases and J by 4 bases, leaving 12 bases between them. The CDR3 length is 13 residues. The germline gives CDR1 LNHDA, CDR2 SQIVND (reference sequence). CDR3 sequence (DNA): TGTGCCAGTAGGACTGGATCCTTCTATGGCTACACCTTC. Protein sequence: CASRTGSFYGYTF. The full variable domain, with the rest looked up from reference TRBV19 and TRBJ1-2, is DGGITQSPKYLFRKEGQNVTLSCEQNLNHDAMYWYRQDPGQGLRLIYYSQIVNDFQKGDIAEGYSVSREKKESFPLTVTSAQKNPTAFYLCASRTGSFYGYTFGSGTRLTVV.

This clone is a singleton in its sample. The chain recombines TRBV6-5 with TRBJ1-5; a weak D match, TRBD1 (6 bases). The V gene's germline CDR1 is MNHEY and CDR2 SVGAGI. V was pared by 6 bases and J by 5 bases, with 11 bases between. The CDR3 loop spans 13 amino acids. As DNA, the CDR3 is TGTGCCAGCAGACAGGGTTCTCATCAGCCCCAGCATTTT. Translation gives CASRQGSHQPQHF.

This sequence joins TRBV5-6 and TRBJ1-1; 7 bases are shared with TRBD1. The CDR3 loop spans 15 amino acids. Germline V CDR1 and CDR2: SGHDT, YYEEEE. V was pared by 0 bases and J by 9 bases, with 11 bases of the junction left unmatched. Here the CDR3 reads CASSLANRGSIKAFF. The CDR3 DNA reads TGTGCCAGCAGCTTGGCCAACAGGGGAAGTATTAAAGCTTTCTTT.

This clone was recorded a few times. The J gene is TRBJ2-2, the V gene TRBV7-3; 9 bases line up with TRBD1. V lost 4 bases and J lost 5; bases outside the gene matches: 11. Germline loops: CDR1 SGHTA, CDR2 FQGTGA. CDR3 size: 17 residues. DNA for the CDR3: TGTGCCAGCAGCTCCGGGCCCGGGACAGGGTGGACCGGGGAGCTGTTTTTT. Protein product: CASSSGPGTGWTGELFF.

This clone was counted once. The V and J genes are TRBV21-1 and TRBJ2-7; the table's D call TRBD1 went unverified against the DNA. TRBV21-1 is marked as a pseudogene. CDR3 length equals 14 residues. CDR3 in DNA: TGTGCCAGCAGTTTCACAGGGGCAGCCTACGAGCAGTACTTC. Translating gives CASSFTGAAYEQYF.

The rearrangement uses TRBV5-1 and TRBJ2-1; 8 bases agree with TRBD2. The ends lost 0 bases at V and 7 bases at J; junction bases unmatched: 6. CDR1 SGHRS and CDR2 YFSETQ come from the germline V gene. This CDR3 contains 15 residues. The CDR3 DNA reads TGCGCCAGCAGCTTGGGGGGCGGGGGGACTAATGAGCAGTTCTTC. The encoded protein is CASSLGGGGTNEQFF.

The chain recombines TRBV18 with TRBJ1-2; 9 bases map to TRBD1. The CDR3 is made up of 13 amino acids. With 4 bases clipped from V and 5 bases from J, the junction kept 2 bases outside the gene matches. From germline, CDR1 is KGHSH and CDR2 LQKENI. The CDR3 DNA follows: TGTGCCAGCTCACGGGACAGGGAGTATGGCTACACCTTC. It yields the protein CASSRDREYGYTF.

The count of this clone is one. The chain recombines TRBV7-9 with TRBJ2-5; 7 bases are a match to TRBD2. The CDR3 is made up of 16 amino acids. Germline V gene sequence: CDR1 SEHNR, CDR2 FQNEAQ (reference sequence). J was trimmed by 5 bases and V by 1 base; bases with no gene match: 10. The CDR3 loop reads CASSLDPAGFVETQYF. In DNA, the CDR3 is TGTGCCAGCAGCTTAGACCCAGCGGGGTTTGTGGAGACCCAGTACTTC.

The J gene is TRBJ1-1, the V gene TRBV30; no definite D call. Germline V gene sequence: CDR1 GTSNPN, CDR2 SVGIG (reference sequence). Trimming cost V 4 bases and J 4 bases, with 16 bases left between them. CDR3 size: 14 residues. Written as DNA, the CDR3 is TGTGCCTGGAACCTCCGCTTGCGGGGCACTGAAGCTTTCTTT. Protein product: CAWNLRLRGTEAFF.

J is TRBJ2-1 and V is TRBV2, with 7 bases aligning to TRBD1. Germline trimming cut 6 bases from V and 4 bases from J; bases unmatched to any gene: 15. The V gene's germline CDR1 is SNHLY and CDR2 FYNNEI. The CDR3 is 17 residues long. CDR3 sequence: CASSSSPGQSVYNEQFF. The CDR3 DNA follows: TGTGCCAGCAGCTCCTCCCCGGGACAGTCCGTATACAATGAGCAGTTCTTC.

In this sample, this clone turned up a few times. The CDR3 loop reads CAWSGLTGRVSYEQYF. CDR3 coding DNA: TGTGCCTGGAGCGGCCTCACGGGCAGGGTGTCCTACGAGCAGTACTTC. The chain couples TRBV30 to TRBJ2-7, with D possibly being TRBD1 (5 bases). Trimming removed 3 bases at V and 1 base at J, with 19 bases between. Germline loops: CDR1 GTSNPN, CDR2 SVGIG (reference sequence). This CDR3 spans 16 amino acids.

This clone was seen just once. This chain uses TRBV19 with TRBJ2-1, with TRBD2 matching 8 bases. Germline CDR1 LNHDA, CDR2 SQIVND (reference sequence). Trimming cost V 5 bases and J 4 bases; bases outside gene matches: 13. This CDR3 has 17 amino acids. The CDR3 DNA sequence: TGTGCCAGTAGTTCCCCCGGGATTAGCGGGGATTACAATGAGCAGTTCTTC. This encodes CASSSPGISGDYNEQFF.

The rearrangement uses TRBV5-6 and TRBJ1-5; D is perhaps TRBD1 (6 bases). CDR3 length: 19 amino acids. Between the trimmed V and J ends, which lost 5 bases and 1 base, there was a span of 25 bases. CDR1 SGHDT and CDR2 YYEEEE come from the germline V gene. The CDR3: CASSSLPRGFSGSNQPQHF. CDR3 in DNA: TGTGCCAGCAGTTCGCTCCCCAGGGGTTTTTCTGGGAGCAATCAGCCCCAGCATTTT.

The V call is TRBV28, the J call TRBJ2-5, with 7 bases lining up with TRBD1. The assigned J gene may be wrong: the sequence end matches TRBJ2-7 better. CDR1 MDHEN and CDR2 SYDVKM come from the germline V gene. This CDR3 is built from 13 residues. The CDR3 region is CASRWDSRTEQYF. The CDR3 DNA is TGTGCCAGCAGATGGGACAGTCGCACCGAGCAGTACTTC.

In nucleotides, the CDR3 is TGTGCCAGCAGCCCCTTTGAGCGGGGTAGGAACTATGGCTACACCTTC. It yields the protein CASSPFERGRNYGYTF. The chain combines TRBV28 with TRBJ1-2, with D uncertain. Trimming took 6 bases from V and 2 from J, leaving 19 bases between them. The CDR3 covers 16 residues. Germline-derived CDR1 and CDR2 are MDHEN and SYDVKM.

This clone was seen a few times. This chain links TRBV27 with TRBJ1-5, with TRBD1 matching over 9 bases. The germline CDR1 and CDR2 sequences are MNHEY and SMNVEV (reference sequence). This CDR3 spans 17 amino acids. J gave up 5 bases and V 5 bases, and 13 bases lay outside the gene matches. The CDR3 DNA reads TGTGCCAGCAGTGACAGGGACAGGGCAGCGAGGGATCAGCCCCAGCATTTT. Its protein product is CASSDRDRAARDQPQHF.

The chain recombines TRBV7-9 with TRBJ2-1; D remains unclear. This CDR3 contains 11 residues. Germline V CDR1 and CDR2: SEHNR, FQNEAQ (reference sequence). Trimming took 3 bases from V and 10 from J, leaving 7 bases between them. DNA of the CDR3: TGTGCCAGCAGCTTTATGACAGAGCAGTTCTTC. Translated, it gives CASSFMTEQFF.

J is TRBJ2-5 and V is TRBV11-2, with a possible D match to TRBD2 (6 bases). The germline gives CDR1 SGHAT, CDR2 FQNNGV. V lost 3 bases and J lost 5, with 25 bases in between. The length of the CDR3 is 18 residues. The CDR3 DNA reads as TGTGCCAGCAGCTTGGTGTCTCTCGGAGGGGCAAGGGAGGAGACCCAGTACTTC. Translated: CASSLVSLGGAREETQYF.

The chain joins TRBV7-3 to TRBJ1-2, with a weak D call TRBD1 (5 bases). V lost 1 base, J lost 2 bases, and 8 bases lay in between. The CDR3 has 14 amino acids. The germline V gene has CDR1 SGHTA and CDR2 FQGTGA. The CDR3 DNA sequence: TGTGCCAGCAGCTTAAACCAGGGAAACTATGGCTACACCTTC. This gives the protein CASSLNQGNYGYTF.

V and J are TRBV10-3 and TRBJ1-2; D perhaps matches TRBD1 (6 bases). The CDR3 loop spans 15 amino acids. Germline V gene data show CDR1 as ENHRY and CDR2 as SYGVKD. V was clipped by 10 bases and J by 2 bases, with 20 bases between them. The CDR3 here is CATPRSKGVNYGYTF. Written as DNA, the CDR3 is TGTGCCACCCCGCGGTCTAAGGGGGTAAACTATGGCTACACCTTC.

This clone was seen only once. The chain combines TRBV4-1 with TRBJ2-7; TRBD2 matches at 10 bases. This CDR3 has 15 residues. Per germline, CDR1 MGHRA and CDR2 YSYEKL. The V and J ends lost 4 bases and 4 bases, in that order; junction bases with no gene match: 7. The CDR3 reads CASSPRAGGLYEQYF. CDR3 DNA sequence: TGCGCCAGCAGCCCTAGAGCGGGGGGGCTTTACGAGCAGTACTTC.